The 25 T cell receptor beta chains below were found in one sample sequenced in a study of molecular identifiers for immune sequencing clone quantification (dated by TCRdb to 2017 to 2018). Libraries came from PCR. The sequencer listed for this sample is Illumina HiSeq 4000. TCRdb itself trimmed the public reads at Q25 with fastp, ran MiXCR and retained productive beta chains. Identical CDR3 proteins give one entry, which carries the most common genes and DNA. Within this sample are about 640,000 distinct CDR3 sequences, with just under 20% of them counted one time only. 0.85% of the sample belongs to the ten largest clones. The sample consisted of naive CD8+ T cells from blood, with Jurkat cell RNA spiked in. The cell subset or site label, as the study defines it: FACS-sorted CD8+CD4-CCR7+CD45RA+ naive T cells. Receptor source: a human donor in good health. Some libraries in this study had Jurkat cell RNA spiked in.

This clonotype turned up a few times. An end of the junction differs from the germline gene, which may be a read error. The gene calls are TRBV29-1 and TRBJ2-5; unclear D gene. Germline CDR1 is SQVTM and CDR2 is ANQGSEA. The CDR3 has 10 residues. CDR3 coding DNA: TGCAGCGTTGTAAGAGAGACCCAGTGCTTC. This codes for CSVVRETQCF.

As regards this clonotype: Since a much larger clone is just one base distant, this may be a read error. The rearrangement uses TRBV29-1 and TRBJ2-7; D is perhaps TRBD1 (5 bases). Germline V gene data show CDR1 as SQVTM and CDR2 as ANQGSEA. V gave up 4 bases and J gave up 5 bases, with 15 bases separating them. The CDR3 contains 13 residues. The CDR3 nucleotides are TGCAGCGTTGGGAACGTCCAGGGTCACGAGCAGTACTTC. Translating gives CSVGNVQGHEQYF.

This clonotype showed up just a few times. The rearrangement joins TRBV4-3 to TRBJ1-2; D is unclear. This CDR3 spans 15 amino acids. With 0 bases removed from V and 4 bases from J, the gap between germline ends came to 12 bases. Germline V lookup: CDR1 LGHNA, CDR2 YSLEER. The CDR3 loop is CASSQDNTAGYGYTF. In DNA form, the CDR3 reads TGCGCCAGCAGCCAAGATAACACCGCTGGCTATGGCTACACCTTC.

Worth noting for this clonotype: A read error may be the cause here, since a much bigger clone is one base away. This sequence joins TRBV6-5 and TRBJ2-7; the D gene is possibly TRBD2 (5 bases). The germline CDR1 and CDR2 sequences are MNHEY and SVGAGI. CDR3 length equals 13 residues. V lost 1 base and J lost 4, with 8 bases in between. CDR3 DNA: TGTGCCAGCAGTTACTTCGGGATTTACGAGCAGTACTTC. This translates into CASSYFGIYEQYF.

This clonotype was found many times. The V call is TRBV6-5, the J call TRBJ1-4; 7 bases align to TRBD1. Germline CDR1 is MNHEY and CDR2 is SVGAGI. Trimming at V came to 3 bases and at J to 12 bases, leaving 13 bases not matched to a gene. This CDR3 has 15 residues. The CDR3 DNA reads TGTGCCAGCAGTTATTCGACAGGGCCTCTTGGGGAACTGTTTTTT. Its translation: CASSYSTGPLGELFF.

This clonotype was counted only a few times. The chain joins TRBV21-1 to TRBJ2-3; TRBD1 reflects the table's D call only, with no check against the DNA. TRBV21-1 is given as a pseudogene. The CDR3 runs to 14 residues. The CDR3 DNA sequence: TGTGCCAGCCTGGGTACGGGAAGCACAGATACGCAGTATTTT. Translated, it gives CASLGTGSTDTQYF.

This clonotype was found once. This chain's CDR3 is CASSSVGFTDTQYF. CDR3 DNA: TGTGCCAGTAGTAGTGTCGGATTCACAGATACGCAGTATTTT. The chain links TRBV19 to TRBJ2-3, with no clear D. Trimming took off 4 bases at V and 2 bases at J, with 10 bases between the two ends. Germline V lookup: CDR1 LNHDA, CDR2 SQIVND (reference sequence). The CDR3 is made up of 14 amino acids.

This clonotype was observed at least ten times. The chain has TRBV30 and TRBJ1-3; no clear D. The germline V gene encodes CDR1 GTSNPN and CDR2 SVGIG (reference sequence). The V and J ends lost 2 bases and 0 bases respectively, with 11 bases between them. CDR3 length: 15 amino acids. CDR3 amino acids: CAWSPGQSSGNTIYF. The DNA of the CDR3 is TGTGCCTGGAGTCCCGGGCAGTCCTCTGGAAACACCATATATTTT.

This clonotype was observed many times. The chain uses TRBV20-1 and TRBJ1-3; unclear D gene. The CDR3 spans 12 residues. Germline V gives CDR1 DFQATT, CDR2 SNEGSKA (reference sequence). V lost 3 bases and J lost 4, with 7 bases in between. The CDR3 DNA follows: TGCAGTGCTAGTCCCCTAGGAAACACCATATATTTT. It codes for CSASPLGNTIYF.

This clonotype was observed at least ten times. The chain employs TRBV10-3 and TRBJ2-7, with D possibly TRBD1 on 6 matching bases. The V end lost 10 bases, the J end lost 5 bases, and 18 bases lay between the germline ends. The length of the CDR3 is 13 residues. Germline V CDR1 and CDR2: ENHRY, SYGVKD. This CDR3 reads CATGTPLGNEQYF. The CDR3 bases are TGTGCCACCGGGACACCCTTGGGAAACGAGCAGTACTTC.

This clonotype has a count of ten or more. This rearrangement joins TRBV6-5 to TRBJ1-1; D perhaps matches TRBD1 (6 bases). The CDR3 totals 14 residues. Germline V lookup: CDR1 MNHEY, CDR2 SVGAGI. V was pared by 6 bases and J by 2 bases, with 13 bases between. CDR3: CASSWRGINTEAFF. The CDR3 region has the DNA TGTGCCAGCAGCTGGAGGGGGATTAACACTGAAGCTTTCTTT.

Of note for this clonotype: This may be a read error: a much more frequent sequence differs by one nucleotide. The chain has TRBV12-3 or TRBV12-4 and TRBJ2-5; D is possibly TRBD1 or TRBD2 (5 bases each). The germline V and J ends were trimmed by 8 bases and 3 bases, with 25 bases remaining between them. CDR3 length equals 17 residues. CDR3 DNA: TGTGCCAGCGGAATGTTAGGCTGGGGCTCGGGAAAAGAGACCCAGTACTTC. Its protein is CASGMLGWGSGKETQYF.

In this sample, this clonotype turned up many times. The CDR3 coding sequence is TGTGCCAGCAGTTCAATCCCACAGGGAGGGGACACTGAAGCTTTCTTT. Protein product: CASSSIPQGGDTEAFF. The chain joins TRBV27 to TRBJ1-1; tentative D call: TRBD1 (6 bases). This CDR3 has 16 residues. V lost 4 bases and J 3 bases, leaving 18 bases between the germline ends. Germline V gene data show CDR1 as MNHEY and CDR2 as SMNVEV (reference sequence).

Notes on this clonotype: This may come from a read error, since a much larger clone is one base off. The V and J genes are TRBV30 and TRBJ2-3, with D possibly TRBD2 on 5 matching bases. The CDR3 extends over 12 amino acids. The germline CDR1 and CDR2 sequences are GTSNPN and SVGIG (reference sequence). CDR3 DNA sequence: TGTGCCGGGAGTGTACTATGGGATACGCAGTATTTT. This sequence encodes CAGSVLWDTQYF.

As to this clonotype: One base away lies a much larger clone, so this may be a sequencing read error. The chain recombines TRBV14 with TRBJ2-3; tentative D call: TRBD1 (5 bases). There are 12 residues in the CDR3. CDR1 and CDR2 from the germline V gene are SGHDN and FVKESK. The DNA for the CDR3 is TGTGCCAGCAGCCATTATGCAGGGTTTATACATTTT. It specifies CASSHYAGFIHF. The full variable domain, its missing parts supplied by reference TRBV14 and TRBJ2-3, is EAGVTQFPSHSVIEKGQTVTLRCDPISGHDNLYWYRRVMGKEIKFLLHFVKESKQDESGMPNNRFLAERTGGTYSTLKVQPAELEDSGVYFCASSHYAGFIHFGPGTRLTVL.

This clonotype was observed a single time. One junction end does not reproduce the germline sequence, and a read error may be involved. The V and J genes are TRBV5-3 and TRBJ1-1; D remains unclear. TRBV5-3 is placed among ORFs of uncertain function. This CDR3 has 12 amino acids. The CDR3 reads CASSSPRTEAFF. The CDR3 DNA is TGTGCCAGCAGCTCCCCCAGAACTGAAGCTTTCTTT.

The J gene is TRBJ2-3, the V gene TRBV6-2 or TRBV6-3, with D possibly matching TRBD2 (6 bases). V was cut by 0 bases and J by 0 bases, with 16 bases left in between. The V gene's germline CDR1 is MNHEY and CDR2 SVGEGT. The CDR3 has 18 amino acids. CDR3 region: CASSYSHHSGLSTDTQYF. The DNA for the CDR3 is TGTGCCAGCAGTTACTCGCATCATAGCGGCCTAAGCACAGATACGCAGTATTTT.

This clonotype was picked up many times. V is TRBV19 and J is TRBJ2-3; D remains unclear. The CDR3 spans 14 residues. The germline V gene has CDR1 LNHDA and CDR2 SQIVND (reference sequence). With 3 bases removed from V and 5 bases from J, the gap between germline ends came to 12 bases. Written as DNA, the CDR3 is TGTGCCAGTAGTATGATCCAAAGAGGAGATACGCAGTATTTT. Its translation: CASSMIQRGDTQYF. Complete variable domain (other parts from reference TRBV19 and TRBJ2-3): DGGITQSPKYLFRKEGQNVTLSCEQNLNHDAMYWYRQDPGQGLRLIYYSQIVNDFQKGDIAEGYSVSREKKESFPLTVTSAQKNPTAFYLCASSMIQRGDTQYFGPGTRLTVL.

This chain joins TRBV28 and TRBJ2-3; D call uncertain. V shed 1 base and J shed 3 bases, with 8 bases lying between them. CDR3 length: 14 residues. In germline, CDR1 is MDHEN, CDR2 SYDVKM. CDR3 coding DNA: TGTGCCAGCAGTTTATTCCCTGAGACAGATACGCAGTATTTT. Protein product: CASSLFPETDTQYF.

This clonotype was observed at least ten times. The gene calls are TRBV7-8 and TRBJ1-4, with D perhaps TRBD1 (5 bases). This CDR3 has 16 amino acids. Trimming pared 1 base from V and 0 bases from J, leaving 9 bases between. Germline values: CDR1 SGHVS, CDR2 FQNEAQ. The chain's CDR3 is CASSLGGTTTNEKLFF. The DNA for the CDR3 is TGTGCCAGCAGCTTAGGTGGGACCACAACTAATGAAAAACTGTTTTTT.

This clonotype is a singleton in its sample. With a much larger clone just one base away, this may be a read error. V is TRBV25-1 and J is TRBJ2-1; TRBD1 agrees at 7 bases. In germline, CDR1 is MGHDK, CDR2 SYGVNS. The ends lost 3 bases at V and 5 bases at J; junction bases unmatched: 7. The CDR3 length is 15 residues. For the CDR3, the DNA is TGTGCCAGCAGTGATAACAGGGGTACGGACAATGAGCAGTTCTTC. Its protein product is CASSDNRGTDNEQFF.

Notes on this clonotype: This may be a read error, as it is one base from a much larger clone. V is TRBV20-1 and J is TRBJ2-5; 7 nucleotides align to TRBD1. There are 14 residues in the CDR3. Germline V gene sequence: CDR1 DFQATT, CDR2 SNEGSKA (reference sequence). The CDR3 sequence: CSASGTDPQETPYF. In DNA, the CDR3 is TGCAGTGCTAGCGGGACAGACCCTCAAGAGACCCCGTACTTC.

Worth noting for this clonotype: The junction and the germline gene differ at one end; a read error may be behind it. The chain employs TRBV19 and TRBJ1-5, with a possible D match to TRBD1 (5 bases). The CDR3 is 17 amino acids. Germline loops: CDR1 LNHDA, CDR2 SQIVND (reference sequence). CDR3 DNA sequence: TGTGCCAGTAGTATGGACATTAATTATCATAGCAATCGGCCCCAGCATTTT. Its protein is CASSMDINYHSNRPQHF.

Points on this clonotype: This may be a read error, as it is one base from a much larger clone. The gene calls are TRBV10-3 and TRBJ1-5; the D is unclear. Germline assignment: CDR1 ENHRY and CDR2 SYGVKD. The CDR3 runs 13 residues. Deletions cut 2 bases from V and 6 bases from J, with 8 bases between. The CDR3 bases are TGTGCCATCAGTGAGAGATCAAGTCAGCCCCAGCATTTT. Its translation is CAISERSSQPQHF.

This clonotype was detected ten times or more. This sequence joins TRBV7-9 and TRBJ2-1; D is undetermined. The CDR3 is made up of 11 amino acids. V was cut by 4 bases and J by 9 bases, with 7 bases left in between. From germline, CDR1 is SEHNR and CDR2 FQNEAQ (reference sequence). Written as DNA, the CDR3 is TGTGCCAGCAGCTCGCTAGGTGAGCAGTTCTTC. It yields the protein CASSSLGEQFF.